One sample yielded the 19 T cell receptor beta chains listed below, sequenced in a study of T cells expressing NK-cell markers. TCRdb re-called the 5' RACE reads; one entry per CDR3 protein, DNA not given. The clone table shows over 350,000 distinct CDR3 sequences, with the ten largest holding about 10%. Sequences were obtained from blood T cells: a sorted CD56 or NKG2C T cell subset, CD4+ or CD8+ T cells, or bulk PBMC T cells (not recorded which). The receptors originated from a woman aged 45-65 years in good health.

The CDR3 loop is CASSFRTDYGYTF. The rearrangement joins TRBV7-9 to TRBJ1-2. From germline, CDR1 is SEHNR and CDR2 FQNEAQ (reference sequence). This CDR3 region has 13 residues.

V and J are TRBV10-3 and TRBJ2-7; TCRdb lists TRBD1, though no DNA is available to test this call. CDR3 length: 13 residues. Germline V gives CDR1 ENHRY, CDR2 SYGVKD. The CDR3 region is CASRVRGEDEQYF.

This chain uses TRBV14 with TRBJ2-3. The CDR3 length is 13 residues. CDR1 is SGHDN and CDR2 is FVKESK in the germline V gene. CDR3 sequence: CASSQDAPDTQYF.

CDR3 region: CSVPGSHMNTEAFF. The rearrangement links TRBV29-1 to TRBJ1-1; TCRdb's D gene call, TRBD1, goes unchecked for lack of DNA. The CDR3 length is 14 residues. The germline CDR1 and CDR2 sequences are SQVTM and ANQGSEA.

The V and J genes are TRBV29-1 and TRBJ2-2. Per the germline V gene, CDR1 is SQVTM and CDR2 is ANQGSEA. The CDR3 is 12 residues long. This CDR3 reads CSVDFGVGELFF.

This sequence joins TRBV27 and TRBJ2-3; TCRdb reports TRBD1, a call that lacks DNA to check it against. From germline, CDR1 is MNHEY and CDR2 SMNVEV (reference sequence). CDR3 length equals 13 residues. CDR3 in amino acids: CASMAGVTDTQYF.

The chain links TRBV5-1 to TRBJ2-3; no DNA is available, so the TRBD2 call from TCRdb remains unchecked. The CDR3 contains 15 residues. Germline lookup yields CDR1 SGHRS and CDR2 YFSETQ. CDR3: CASSGGSASTDTQYF.

The V call is TRBV12-3 or TRBV12-4, the J call TRBJ1-3. CDR3 length: 14 amino acids. CDR3 protein: CASSATGSGNTIYF.

The V gene is TRBV29-1, the J gene TRBJ1-4; TCRdb indicates TRBD1, and absent DNA this call remains unverified. Germline V gene lookup returns CDR1 SQVTM and CDR2 ANQGSEA. CDR3 size: 15 residues. The CDR3 sequence: CSVEDRETGSEKLFF. Full variable domain (outside the CDR3, taken from reference TRBV29-1 and TRBJ1-4): SAVISQKPSRDICQRGTSLTIQCQVDSQVTMMFWYRQQPGQSLTLIATANQGSEATYESGFVIDKFPISRPNLTFSTLTVSNMSPEDSSIYLCSVEDRETGSEKLFFGSGTQLSVL.

This chain connects TRBV10-1 to TRBJ2-1; as DNA is missing, the TRBD2 call by TCRdb cannot be tested. In germline, CDR1 is WNHNN, CDR2 SYGVQD (reference sequence). There are 14 residues in the CDR3. The CDR3 reads CASSPSGRHGEQFF.

The gene calls are TRBV4-2 and TRBJ2-3; lacking DNA, the TRBD2 call made by TCRdb goes unchecked. This CDR3 region has 19 residues. Per germline, CDR1 LGHNA and CDR2 YNFKEQ. The CDR3 loop is CASSQGVGLAGGRADTQYF.

This chain's CDR3 is CSVGQGAEEQFF. This chain joins TRBV29-1 and TRBJ2-1; the TRBD1 assignment by TCRdb is unverifiable without DNA. Germline V gene lookup returns CDR1 SQVTM and CDR2 ANQGSEA. This CDR3 spans 12 amino acids.

This rearrangement joins TRBV6-4 to TRBJ2-3; TCRdb outputs TRBD2, but without DNA this stays unchecked. The CDR3 is 15 residues long. The germline CDR1 and CDR2 sequences are MRHNA and SNTAGT. The CDR3 here is CASRPGPWEGGTQYF.

The rearrangement links TRBV20-1 to TRBJ1-3; with no DNA, the TCRdb D assignment of TRBD1 cannot be verified. This CDR3 has 13 residues. Germline CDR1 reads DFQATT; CDR2 reads SNEGSKA (reference sequence). CDR3 protein: CSARDGGANTIYF.

The chain recombines TRBV6-1 with TRBJ1-4; TCRdb names TRBD1, which stays unverified in the absence of DNA. The CDR3 is 14 amino acids. The germline V gene encodes CDR1 MNHNS and CDR2 SASEGT. This CDR3 is CASSRDSLNEKLFF.

The rearrangement joins TRBV27 to TRBJ2-1. In germline, CDR1 is MNHEY, CDR2 SMNVEV (reference sequence). The CDR3 extends over 12 amino acids. The CDR3 sequence is CASSRSRNEQFF.

This chain links TRBV7-8 with TRBJ2-3. Germline V CDR1 and CDR2: SGHVS, FQNEAQ. The length of the CDR3 is 14 residues. The CDR3 spells CASSLGFSQDTQYF.

This chain connects TRBV10-3 to TRBJ2-1; as DNA is missing, the TRBD2 call by TCRdb cannot be tested. The V gene's germline CDR1 is ENHRY and CDR2 SYGVKD. This CDR3 is built from 14 residues. The CDR3 spells CAIRARDSRREQFF.

CDR3 in amino acids: CASSEPLVSEPYEQYF. This chain joins TRBV2 and TRBJ2-7. In germline, CDR1 is SNHLY, CDR2 FYNNEI. There are 16 residues in the CDR3.